One T cell receptor (beta chain) is described in this entry. This sample was included in a study of shared clonotypes between healthy human individuals. The V gene's germline CDR1 is SQVTM and CDR2 ANQGSEA. The CDR3 contains 12 residues. Trimming took 5 bases from V and 3 from J, leaving 9 bases between them. Sorted-subset replicate PCR reactions contained approximately 190 ng DNA, corresponding to about 30,000 T cell genomes. Measured with immunoSEQ multiplex PCR; TCRdb has only the in-frame clones, and not every one. The repertoire holds more than 2 million clones, with approximately 95% as singletons. The split of CD4+ cells yielded CD45RA+ naive and CD45RA-negative memory subsets.

Sequences were obtained from naive CD4+ T cells sorted from blood. As for subset: CD45RA+ positively selected. The sequence derives from a young man in good health. The rearrangement uses TRBV29-1 and TRBJ2-3; D is uncertain. CDR3 in DNA: TGCAGCGTTCAACAAGGAACAGATACGCAGTATTTT. It is translated as CSVQQGTDTQYF.